A single sample is the source of the 14 T cell receptor beta chains below, sequenced in a study of PD-1 blockade in classical Hodgkin lymphoma. Every single patient, without exception, relapsed after autologous stem cell transplantation, and brentuximab vedotin exposure varied. Sequencing used immunoSEQ multiplex PCR; TCRdb keeps in-frame clones, though not all of them. The sample has 46,000 or so clones; 80% are singletons. The sample consisted of peripheral blood mononuclear cells (PBMCs), taken before the second cycle of nivolumab. Receptors originate from a human donor with classical Hodgkin lymphoma.

CDR3 protein: CASSSSQGNYGYTF. The CDR3 region has the DNA TGTGCCAGCAGCAGCTCACAGGGCAACTATGGCTACACCTTC. The J gene is TRBJ1-2, the V gene TRBV11-1; D possibly corresponds to TRBD1 (6 bases). The CDR3 has 14 amino acids. V gave up 5 bases and J gave up 2 bases, with 12 bases separating them. CDR1 is SGHAT, CDR2 FQDESV, per germline (reference sequence).

The V call is TRBV9, the J call TRBJ2-5, with 7 nucleotides matching TRBD1. CDR3 length: 17 amino acids. Germline V CDR1 and CDR2: SGDLS, YYNGEE. V shed 0 bases, J shed 2 bases, and the junction held 10 bases outside the gene matches. CDR3 nucleotides: TGTGCCAGCAGCGTAGCTATTAACAGGGGAAAGCAAGAGACCCAGTACTTC. The encoded protein is CASSVAINRGKQETQYF.

The chain is built from TRBV6-6 and TRBJ1-4; D perhaps matches TRBD1 (5 bases). The CDR3 spans 14 residues. The V and J ends lost 6 bases and 8 bases respectively, with 16 bases between them. The germline gives CDR1 MNHNY, CDR2 SVGAGI (reference sequence). CDR3: CASRFGTREEKLFF. CDR3 bases: TGTGCCAGCAGATTCGGGACCAGGGAAGAAAAACTGTTTTTT.

This clone was detected a few times. The rearrangement links TRBV7-9 to TRBJ1-2; TRBD1 matches 9 bases. This CDR3 region has 16 residues. CDR1 is SEHNR and CDR2 is FQNEAQ in the germline V gene (reference sequence). Trimming at V came to 0 bases and at J to 5 bases, leaving 7 bases not matched to a gene. The CDR3 is CASSLAQGTGKYGYTF. CDR3 DNA sequence: TGTGCCAGCAGCTTAGCGCAGGGGACAGGGAAATATGGCTACACCTTC.

The chain uses TRBV5-4 and TRBJ1-5, with TRBD1 as a possible D gene (5 bases). The CDR3 loop spans 15 amino acids. The V gene lost 4 bases and the J gene lost 4 bases, with 15 bases spanning the gap. Germline-derived CDR1 and CDR2 are SGHNT and YYREEE (reference sequence). The chain's CDR3 is CASSLDGTANQPQHF. CDR3 sequence (DNA): TGTGCCAGCAGCCTAGATGGGACGGCGAATCAGCCCCAGCATTTT.

The chain joins TRBV28 to TRBJ2-3; no clear D. Trimming pared 10 bases from V and 2 bases from J, leaving 10 bases between. Germline assignment: CDR1 MDHEN and CDR2 SYDVKM. The CDR3 extends over 12 amino acids. The DNA of the CDR3 is TGTGCCACCGACTCCCCCACAGATACGCAGTATTTT. This gives the protein CATDSPTDTQYF. The full variable domain, in which reference TRBV28 and TRBJ2-3 provide the parts outside the CDR3, is DVKVTQSSRYLVKRTGEKVFLECVQDMDHENMFWYRQDPGLGLRLIYFSYDVKMKEKGDIPEGYSVSREKKERFSLILESASTNQTSMYLCATDSPTDTQYFGPGTRLTVL.

The chain couples TRBV30 to TRBJ1-6; the D gene is possibly TRBD1 (6 bases). Trimming shortened V by 5 bases and J by 7 bases, and 15 bases separated the two germline ends. The CDR3 runs to 14 residues. Looked up from germline, CDR1 is GTSNPN and CDR2 is SVGIG (reference sequence). The CDR3 is CAWLQTGGNSPLHF. The DNA for the CDR3 is TGTGCCTGGCTCCAGACAGGAGGAAATTCACCCCTCCACTTT.

This clone was seen only a few times. V usage is TRBV29-1 and J usage is TRBJ1-1; possible D gene TRBD1, 5 bases. This CDR3 has 13 amino acids. Germline CDR1 reads SQVTM; CDR2 reads ANQGSEA. V shed 6 bases and J shed 4 bases, with 15 bases lying between them. The CDR3 reads CSVRHRQGTEAFF. The CDR3 DNA reads TGCAGCGTCCGCCACAGGCAAGGCACTGAAGCTTTCTTT.

The chain couples TRBV6-1 to TRBJ2-5; possibly TRBD2 for D (5 bases). This CDR3 contains 14 residues. Trimming pared 6 bases from V and 4 bases from J, leaving 15 bases between. Germline-derived CDR1 and CDR2 are MNHNS and SASEGT. The CDR3 sequence: CASRTLVLGETQYF. Written as DNA, the CDR3 is TGTGCCAGCAGAACACTAGTGCTCGGAGAGACCCAGTACTTC.

The J gene is TRBJ1-5, the V gene TRBV6-1; TRBD1 aligns across 8 bases. Per the germline V gene, CDR1 is MNHNS and CDR2 is SASEGT. The V and J ends lost 3 bases and 2 bases, in that order; junction bases with no gene match: 0. The CDR3 length is 14 residues. Here the CDR3 DNA reads TGTGCCAGCAGTGAGACAGGGGGCAATCAGCCCCAGCATTTT. This encodes CASSETGGNQPQHF.

The CDR3 nucleotides read TGCGCCAGCAGCCAAGATTACCAGGGGGTCCACACCGGGGAGCTGTTTTTT. Translated: CASSQDYQGVHTGELFF. The chain has TRBV4-3 and TRBJ2-2, with TRBD1 matching 7 bases. Germline V gene sequence: CDR1 LGHNA, CDR2 YSLEER. With 0 bases clipped from V and 3 bases from J, the junction kept 7 bases outside the gene matches. CDR3 length: 17 residues.

The chain combines TRBV5-6 with TRBJ2-5, with D possibly called TRBD1 or TRBD2 (5 bases each). The V gene's germline CDR1 is SGHDT and CDR2 YYEEEE. The CDR3 extends over 14 amino acids. V lost 4 bases to trimming and J lost 7 bases, with 17 bases between them. CDR3: CASSPGTRGTTQYF. The CDR3 DNA follows: TGTGCCAGCAGCCCAGGGACCCGCGGTACGACCCAGTACTTC.

This clone was seen a few times. V gene TRBV9 combines with J gene TRBJ2-7; weak D call: TRBD2 (5 bases). Looked up from germline, CDR1 is SGDLS and CDR2 is YYNGEE. The CDR3 has 12 residues. Trimming pared 4 bases from V and 6 bases from J, leaving 11 bases between. The CDR3 DNA reads TGTGCCAGCAGCCCGGGGAACGCCGAGCAGTACTTC. Its translation is CASSPGNAEQYF.

This chain joins TRBV5-1 and TRBJ2-5; 9 bases align to TRBD1. CDR1 SGHRS and CDR2 YFSETQ come from the germline V gene. V trimming: 2 bases; J trimming: 2 bases; junction bases outside the gene matches: 1. CDR3 length: 14 residues. CDR3: CASSFGTGQETQYF. The CDR3 nucleotides read TGCGCCAGCAGCTTTGGGACAGGGCAAGAGACCCAGTACTTC.